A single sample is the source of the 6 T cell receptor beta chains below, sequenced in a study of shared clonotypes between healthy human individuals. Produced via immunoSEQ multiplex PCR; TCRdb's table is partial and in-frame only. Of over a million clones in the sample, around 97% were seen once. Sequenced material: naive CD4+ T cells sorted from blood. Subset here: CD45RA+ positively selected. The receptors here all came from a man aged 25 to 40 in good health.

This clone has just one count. In DNA, the CDR3 is TGTGCCAGCAGCTTACGGGCGGGGGCCTACAATGAGCAGTTCTTC. It yields the protein CASSLRAGAYNEQFF. The gene calls are TRBV11-1 and TRBJ2-1; 7 bases align to TRBD2. CDR1 and CDR2 (germline): SGHAT, FQDESV (reference sequence). The V segment lost 2 bases and the J segment 2 bases; nucleotides outside the gene matches: 3. CDR3 length equals 15 residues.

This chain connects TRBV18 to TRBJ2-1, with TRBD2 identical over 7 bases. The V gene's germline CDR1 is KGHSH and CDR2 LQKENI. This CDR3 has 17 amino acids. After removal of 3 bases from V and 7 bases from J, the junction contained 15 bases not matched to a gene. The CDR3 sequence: CASSPRMTSPQGNEQFF. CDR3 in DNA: TGTGCCAGCTCACCCCGGATGACTAGCCCTCAAGGGAATGAGCAGTTCTTC.

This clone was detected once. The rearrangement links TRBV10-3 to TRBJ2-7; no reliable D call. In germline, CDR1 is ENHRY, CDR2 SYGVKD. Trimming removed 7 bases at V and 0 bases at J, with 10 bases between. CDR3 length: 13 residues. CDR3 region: CAIKRLGSYEQYF. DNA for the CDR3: TGTGCCATCAAACGCCTCGGCTCCTACGAGCAGTACTTC.

The CDR3 here is CASSLGRAEFYEQYF. The CDR3 region has the DNA TGTGCCAGCAGCTTGGGCCGGGCGGAGTTTTACGAGCAGTACTTC. The rearrangement links TRBV5-4 to TRBJ2-7; D unclear. This CDR3 has 15 amino acids. V was trimmed by 0 bases and J by 4 bases, leaving 14 bases between them. Germline assignment: CDR1 SGHNT and CDR2 YYREEE (reference sequence).

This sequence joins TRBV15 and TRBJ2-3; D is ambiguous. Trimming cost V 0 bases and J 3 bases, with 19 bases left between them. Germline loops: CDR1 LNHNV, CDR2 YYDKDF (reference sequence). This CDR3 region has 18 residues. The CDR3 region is CATSRDRSSRFGTDTQYF. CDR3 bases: TGTGCCACCAGCAGAGACCGTAGCTCCAGGTTTGGTACAGATACGCAGTATTTT. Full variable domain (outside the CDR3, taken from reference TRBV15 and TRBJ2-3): DAMVIQNPRYQVTQFGKPVTLSCSQTLNHNVMYWYQQKSSQAPKLLFHYYDKDFNNEADTPDNFQSRRPNTSFCFLDIRSPGLGDTAMYLCATSRDRSSRFGTDTQYFGPGTRLTVL.

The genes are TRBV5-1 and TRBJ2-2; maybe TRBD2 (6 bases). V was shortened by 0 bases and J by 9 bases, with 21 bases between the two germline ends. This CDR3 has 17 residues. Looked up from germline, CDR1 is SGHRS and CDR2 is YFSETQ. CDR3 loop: CASSLDGGTRRRRELFF. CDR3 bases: TGCGCCAGCAGCTTGGACGGGGGAACCCGACGACGGAGGGAGCTGTTTTTT.